This T cell receptor beta chain was identified in a study of T cell changes during pregnancy in multiple sclerosis. TCRdb keeps only in-frame clones here, not all; method: immunoSEQ multiplex PCR. Counted here are tens of thousands of clones, 88% occurring once; the ten biggest clones make up about 0.68%. V lost 5 bases, J lost 6 bases, and 8 bases stayed unmatched. Germline lookup yields CDR1 SEHNR and CDR2 FQNEAQ (reference sequence). The CDR3 is 14 amino acids. The sequence came from a female donor in good health, enrolled as a control in a pregnancy study. The V and J genes are TRBV7-9 and TRBJ2-7, with TRBD1 matching over 9 bases. The sample here was CD4+ T cells from peripheral blood mononuclear cells, taken in the first trimester of pregnancy. The CDR3 DNA follows: TGTGCCAGCAGCCCGGACAGGGGTTTTATCGAGCAGTACTTC. Translation gives CASSPDRGFIEQYF.